This TCR beta chain was identified during a study of blood T cell repertoires in COVID-19. Study at large: There were acute and convalescent COVID-19 samples, and they came from the United States, Italy and Spain. PBMCs, B-cell-depleted T cells, or T cells provided the cDNA or gDNA that made up the material.

With 8 bases clipped from V and 3 bases from J, the junction kept 7 bases outside the gene matches. CDR1 and CDR2 (germline): MDHEN, SYDVKM. The CDR3 is made up of 14 amino acids. Here immunoSEQ multiplex PCR was the method, and the copy in TCRdb shows in-frame clones only, minus some. The sample shows under 40,000 clones, 65% to 90% of them seen only once. Sequences were obtained from peripheral blood. This TCR was recovered from a woman aged 80 or older with active or convalescent COVID-19. The chain carries TRBV28 and TRBJ2-7; 10 nucleotides align to TRBD1. CDR3 sequence: CASLGTGALYEQYF. CDR3 coding DNA: TGTGCCAGCTTAGGGACAGGGGCGCTCTACGAGCAGTACTTC.